What follows is one T cell receptor beta chain and its context. Its antigen is not known. This record comes from a study of Ad26.COV2.S vaccination and SARS-CoV-2 variants. Study background: Each vaccinee took Ad26.COV2.S intramuscularly, once or twice 56 days apart.

Overall study results and limits: Post-vaccination breadth of spike-specific CD8+ and CD4+ T cell responses was reportedly substantial. Those who received the vaccine showed greater spike-specific TCR breadth than those given placebo.

The table came from immunoSEQ multiplex PCR; TCRdb's copy has only in-frame clones and leaves some out. The table shows about 480,000 clones, with around 85% occurring only once. Germline V CDR1 and CDR2: SGHTA, FQGNSA. The V gene lost 5 bases and the J gene lost 0 bases, with 17 bases spanning the gap. This CDR3 is 17 amino acids long. The treatment denotes: 15 to 20 received Ad26.COV2.S at low or high dose, single or two shots; several received placebo; per-sample allocation not given. Specimens were obtained on day 63 following the first vaccine or placebo injection. This person who donated was an adult of 18-55 years in Boston.

The V call is TRBV7-2, the J call TRBJ2-1, with D unclear. The receptor was isolated from a person between 18 and 65 years old who received the Ad26.COV2.S COVID-19 vaccine or a placebo. The sequencing used peripheral blood, collected in a trial of Ad26.COV2.S vaccine versus placebo. CDR3 sequence reads: CASSQRGWSSSYNEQFF. In nucleotides, the CDR3 is TGTGCCAGCAGCCAGCGTGGTTGGTCAAGCTCCTACAATGAGCAGTTCTTC. Variable domain in full (rest from reference TRBV7-2 and TRBJ2-1): GAGVSQSPSNKVTEKGKDVELRCDPISGHTALYWYRQSLGQGLEFLIYFQGNSAPDKSGLPSDRFSAERTGGSVSTLTIQRTQQEDSAVYLCASSQRGWSSSYNEQFFGPGTRLTVL.